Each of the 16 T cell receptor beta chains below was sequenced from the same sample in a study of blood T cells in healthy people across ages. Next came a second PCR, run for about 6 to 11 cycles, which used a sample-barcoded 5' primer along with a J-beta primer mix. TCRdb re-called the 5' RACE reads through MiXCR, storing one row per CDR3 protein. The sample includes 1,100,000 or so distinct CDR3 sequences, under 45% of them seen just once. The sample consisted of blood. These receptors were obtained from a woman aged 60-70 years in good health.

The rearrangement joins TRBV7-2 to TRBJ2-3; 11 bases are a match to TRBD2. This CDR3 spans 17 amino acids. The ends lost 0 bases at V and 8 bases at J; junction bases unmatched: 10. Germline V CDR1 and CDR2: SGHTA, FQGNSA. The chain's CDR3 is CASSLAAIGLAGGTQYF. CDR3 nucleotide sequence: TGTGCCAGCAGCTTAGCTGCAATCGGGCTAGCGGGAGGTACGCAGTATTTT.

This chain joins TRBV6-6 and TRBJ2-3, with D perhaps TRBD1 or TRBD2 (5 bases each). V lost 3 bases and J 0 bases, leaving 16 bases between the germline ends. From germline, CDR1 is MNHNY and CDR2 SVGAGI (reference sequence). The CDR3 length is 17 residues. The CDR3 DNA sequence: TGTGCCAGCAGTTATGAGTTATGGGGGTCTAGCACAGATACGCAGTATTTT. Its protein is CASSYELWGSSTDTQYF.

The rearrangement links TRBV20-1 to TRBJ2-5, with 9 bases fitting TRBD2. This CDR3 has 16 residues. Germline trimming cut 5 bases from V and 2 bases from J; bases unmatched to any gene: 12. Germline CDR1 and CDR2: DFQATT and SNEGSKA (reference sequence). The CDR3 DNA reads TGCAGTGCTCTGGACCCCGCGGGAGGGCCGCAAGAGACCCAGTACTTC. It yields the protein CSALDPAGGPQETQYF.

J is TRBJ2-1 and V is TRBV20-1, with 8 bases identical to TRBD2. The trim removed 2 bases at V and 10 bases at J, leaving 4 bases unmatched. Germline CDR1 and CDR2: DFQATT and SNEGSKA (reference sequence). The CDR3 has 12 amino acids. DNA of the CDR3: TGCAGTGCTAGACGGCCGGGAGGGGAGCAGTTCTTC. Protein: CSARRPGGEQFF.

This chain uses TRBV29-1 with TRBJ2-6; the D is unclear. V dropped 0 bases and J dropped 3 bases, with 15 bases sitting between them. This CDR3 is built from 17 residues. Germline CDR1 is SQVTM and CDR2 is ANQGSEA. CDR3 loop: CSVEDDNLGRGANVLTF. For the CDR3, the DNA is TGCAGCGTTGAAGACGATAACCTTGGACGTGGGGCCAACGTCCTGACTTTC.

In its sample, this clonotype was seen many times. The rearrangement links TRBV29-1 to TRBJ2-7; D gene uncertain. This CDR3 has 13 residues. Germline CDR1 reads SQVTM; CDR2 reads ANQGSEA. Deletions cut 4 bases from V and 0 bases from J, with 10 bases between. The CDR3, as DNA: TGCAGCGTTGGGGCAGGAACCTCCTACGAGCAGTACTTC. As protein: CSVGAGTSYEQYF.

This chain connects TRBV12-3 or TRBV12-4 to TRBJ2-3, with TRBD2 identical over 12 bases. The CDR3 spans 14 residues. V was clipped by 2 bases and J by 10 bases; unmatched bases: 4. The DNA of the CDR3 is TGTGCCAGCAGTTTAAGACTAGCGGGGGATGCGCAGTATTTT. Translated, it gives CASSLRLAGDAQYF.

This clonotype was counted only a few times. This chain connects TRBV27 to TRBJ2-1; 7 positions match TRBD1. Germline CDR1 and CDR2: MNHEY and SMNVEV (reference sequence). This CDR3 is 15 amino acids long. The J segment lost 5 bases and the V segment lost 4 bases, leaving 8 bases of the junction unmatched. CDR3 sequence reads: CASSYRSTGDNEQFF. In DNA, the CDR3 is TGTGCCAGCAGTTACCGATCCACAGGGGACAATGAGCAGTTCTTC.

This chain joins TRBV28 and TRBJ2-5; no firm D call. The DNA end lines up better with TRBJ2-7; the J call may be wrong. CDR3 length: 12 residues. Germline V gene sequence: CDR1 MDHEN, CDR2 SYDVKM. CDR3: CASSFWSTEQYF. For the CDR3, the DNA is TGTGCCAGCAGTTTTTGGTCCACCGAGCAGTACTTC.

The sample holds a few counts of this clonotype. In DNA, the CDR3 is TGTGCCAGCAGTTACCATGGACTAGCGTCCAAAAACATTCAGTACTTC. The encoded protein is CASSYHGLASKNIQYF. V gene TRBV6-2 or TRBV6-3 combines with J gene TRBJ2-4; 9 positions agree with TRBD2. There are 16 residues in the CDR3. V trimming: 2 bases; J trimming: 2 bases; junction bases outside the gene matches: 4. Germline CDR1 is MNHEY and CDR2 is SVGEGT.

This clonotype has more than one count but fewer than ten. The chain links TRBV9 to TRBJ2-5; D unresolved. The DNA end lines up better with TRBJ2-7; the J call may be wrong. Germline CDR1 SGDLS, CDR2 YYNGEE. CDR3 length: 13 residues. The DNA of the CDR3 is TGTGCCAGCAGCGTAGAGGGTTCTGACGAGCAGTACTTC. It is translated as CASSVEGSDEQYF.

CDR3 bases: TGTGCCAGCAGCTCTGGACTAGCGGGATTTGACGAGCAGTACTTC. This encodes CASSSGLAGFDEQYF. The chain uses TRBV7-2 and TRBJ2-7; 12 nucleotides align to TRBD2. Germline V CDR1 and CDR2: SGHTA, FQGNSA. The CDR3 runs 15 residues. V was clipped by 4 bases and J by 5 bases; unmatched bases: 6.

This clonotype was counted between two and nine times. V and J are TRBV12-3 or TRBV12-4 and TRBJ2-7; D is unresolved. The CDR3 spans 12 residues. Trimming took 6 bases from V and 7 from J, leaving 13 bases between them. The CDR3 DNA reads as TGTGCCAGCAGCTCTGCCCTGAGGGAGCAGTACTTC. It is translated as CASSSALREQYF.

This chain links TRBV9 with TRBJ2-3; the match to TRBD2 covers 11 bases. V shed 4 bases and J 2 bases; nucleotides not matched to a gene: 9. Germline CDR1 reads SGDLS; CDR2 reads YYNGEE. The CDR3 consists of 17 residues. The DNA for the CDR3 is TGTGCCAGCAGCTCAACTAGCGGGAGTACCGTCACAGATACGCAGTATTTT. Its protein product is CASSSTSGSTVTDTQYF.

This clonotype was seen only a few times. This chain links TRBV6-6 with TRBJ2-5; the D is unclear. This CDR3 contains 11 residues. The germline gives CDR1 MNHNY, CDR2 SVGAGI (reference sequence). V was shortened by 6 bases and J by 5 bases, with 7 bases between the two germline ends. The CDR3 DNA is TGTGCCAGCAGAACCTTCGAGACCCAGTACTTC. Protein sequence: CASRTFETQYF.

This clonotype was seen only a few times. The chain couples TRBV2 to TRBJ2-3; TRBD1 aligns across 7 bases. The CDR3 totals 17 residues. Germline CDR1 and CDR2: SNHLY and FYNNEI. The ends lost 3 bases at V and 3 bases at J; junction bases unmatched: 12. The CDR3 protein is CASSEFQGQKGTDTQYF. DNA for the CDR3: TGTGCCAGCAGTGAGTTCCAGGGACAGAAAGGGACAGATACGCAGTATTTT.